This entry lists 16 T cell receptor beta chains sequenced from one sample in a study of T cell clonotyping in hematopoietic cell transplantation. Here immunoSEQ multiplex PCR was the method, and the copy in TCRdb shows in-frame clones only, minus some. This sample yields 9,500 to 15,000 clones, of which around 49% are seen a single time; approximately 10% belongs to the top ten. The sample was peripheral blood mononuclear cells. These TCRs come from a man aged 45 to 65 in good health. Some clones in this sample may be carry-over from other donors' samples.

This sequence joins TRBV29-1 and TRBJ2-2; D is unclear. The CDR3 runs 13 residues. The germline CDR1 and CDR2 sequences are SQVTM and ANQGSEA. Trimming shortened V by 5 bases and J by 6 bases, and 13 bases separated the two germline ends. This CDR3 is CSVSSSLAGELFF. The CDR3 nucleotides read TGCAGCGTTTCTTCGAGCCTAGCCGGGGAGCTGTTTTTT.

The chain employs TRBV4-1 and TRBJ2-1, with TRBD2 matching over 9 bases. The ends lost 0 bases at V and 9 bases at J; junction bases unmatched: 6. This CDR3 region has 15 residues. In germline, CDR1 is MGHRA, CDR2 YSYEKL. The CDR3 loop reads CASSQEREGFSEQFF. CDR3 DNA: TGCGCCAGCAGCCAAGAGCGGGAGGGCTTTAGTGAGCAGTTCTTC.

The chain employs TRBV7-2 and TRBJ2-3, with TRBD2 identical over 8 bases. CDR1 SGHTA and CDR2 FQGNSA come from the germline V gene. The CDR3 runs 18 residues. The V gene end was trimmed by 1 base and the J gene end by 9 bases; junction bases not matched to a gene: 18. CDR3 nucleotide sequence: TGTGCCAGCAGCTTAGAGGGGGGCGGTAGCGGGATGGTAGGCACGCAGTATTTT. Protein: CASSLEGGGSGMVGTQYF.

By its share, this clone is large. At the DNA level, this CDR3 is encoded by other sequences in the same sample as well. CDR3 sequence (DNA): TGCAGCGTTGAAGGGTTCGGCTACACCTTC. Protein product: CSVEGFGYTF. V usage is TRBV29-1 and J usage is TRBJ1-2; D unclear. CDR1 SQVTM and CDR2 ANQGSEA come from the germline V gene. This CDR3 is 10 amino acids long. V gave up 1 base and J gave up 8 bases, with 5 bases separating them.

The rearrangement links TRBV30 to TRBJ1-2, with D maybe TRBD1 (5 bases). V lost 0 bases and J lost 2, with 10 bases in between. This CDR3 is built from 14 residues. Germline CDR1 reads GTSNPN; CDR2 reads SVGIG (reference sequence). The CDR3 nucleotides read TGTGCCTGGAGTGTACTATGGGGGAACTATGGCTACACCTTC. Translation gives CAWSVLWGNYGYTF.

This clone was recorded a few times. The chain couples TRBV23-1 to TRBJ2-7; D gene unclear. TRBV23-1 is treated as an ORF (open reading frame) with a function not yet certain. The CDR3 is made up of 13 amino acids. Between the trimmed V and J ends, which lost 8 bases and 6 bases, there was a span of 17 bases. The CDR3 is CASPRIGLSEQYF. The CDR3, as DNA: TGCGCCAGCCCCCGAATAGGGCTGTCCGAGCAGTACTTC.

J is TRBJ1-3 and V is TRBV25-1; tentatively, D is TRBD1 (5 bases). With 2 bases removed from V and 3 bases from J, the gap between germline ends came to 11 bases. The CDR3 runs to 15 residues. The germline gives CDR1 MGHDK, CDR2 SYGVNS. The CDR3 DNA is TGTGCCAGCAGTGAAGGGGGGGAAGATGGAAACACCATATATTTT. Residues: CASSEGGEDGNTIYF.

The chain couples TRBV27 to TRBJ1-2, with 9 bases that match TRBD1. The junction had 16 bases not matched to a gene; V was cut back by 2 bases and J by 6 bases. Germline assignment: CDR1 MNHEY and CDR2 SMNVEV (reference sequence). CDR3 length: 18 residues. CDR3 DNA sequence: TGTGCCAGCAGTTTAACTGTGGGTGCCGGGACAGGGAAGAATGGCTACACCTTC. Amino acids: CASSLTVGAGTGKNGYTF.

This clone appeared a few times. This sequence joins TRBV20-1 and TRBJ1-1; tentative D call: TRBD1 (6 bases). CDR3 length: 10 residues. The V gene's germline CDR1 is DFQATT and CDR2 SNEGSKA (reference sequence). Trimming removed 3 bases from V and 9 bases from J, with 8 bases in between. The chain's CDR3 is CSASRGKAFF. CDR3 nucleotide sequence: TGCAGTGCTAGTAGGGGGAAAGCTTTCTTT.

This clone was detected only once. This chain links TRBV29-1 with TRBJ2-1, with D maybe TRBD1 (6 bases). Germline CDR1 is SQVTM and CDR2 is ANQGSEA. The CDR3 is 14 amino acids. Trimming left V 2 bases short and J 7 bases short, with 15 bases between. The CDR3 DNA is TGCAGCGTTGAAATAGGGGGAGTAGGAAATGAGCAGTTCTTC. The encoded protein is CSVEIGGVGNEQFF.

The chain joins TRBV30 to TRBJ1-1; D call uncertain. The CDR3 is made up of 13 amino acids. Per germline, CDR1 GTSNPN and CDR2 SVGIG (reference sequence). Trimming shortened V by 4 bases and J by 2 bases, and 11 bases separated the two germline ends. The CDR3 reads CAWMAEGNTEAFF. CDR3 DNA: TGTGCCTGGATGGCAGAGGGTAACACTGAAGCTTTCTTT.

This rearrangement joins TRBV29-1 to TRBJ1-2, with D possibly being TRBD1 (6 bases). Germline assignment: CDR1 SQVTM and CDR2 ANQGSEA. The CDR3 spans 13 residues. V shed 4 bases and J shed 7 bases, with 16 bases lying between them. In DNA form, the CDR3 reads TGCAGCGTTGGTTTCGGGGAAGGGGGTGGCTACACCTTC. Protein sequence: CSVGFGEGGGYTF.

This clone was detected only a few times. The chain has TRBV29-1 and TRBJ1-2; 7 nucleotides line up with TRBD1. V lost 3 bases and J lost 5; bases outside the gene matches: 3. In germline, CDR1 is SQVTM, CDR2 ANQGSEA. The CDR3 has 12 amino acids. The CDR3 DNA reads as TGCAGCGTTGAGGGGACAGAATATGGCTACACCTTC. This codes for CSVEGTEYGYTF.

The V and J genes are TRBV30 and TRBJ2-2; D uncertain. CDR1 and CDR2 (germline): GTSNPN, SVGIG (reference sequence). V lost 8 bases, J lost 3 bases, and 4 bases lay in between. The CDR3 covers 10 residues. The CDR3 reads CAVDTGELFF. The CDR3 DNA reads as TGTGCCGTCGACACCGGGGAGCTGTTTTTT.

This clone was observed once. The chain joins TRBV7-6 to TRBJ2-7; 8 bases align to TRBD1. CDR1 and CDR2 (germline): SGHVS, FNYEAQ. Losses at the gene ends were 3 bases for V and 4 bases for J; bases not matched to a gene: 5. The CDR3 sequence is 14 residues long. The CDR3 here is CASSFGQGRYEQYF. In DNA form, the CDR3 reads TGTGCCAGCAGCTTTGGACAGGGAAGATACGAGCAGTACTTC.

This chain connects TRBV29-1 to TRBJ1-2; possible D gene TRBD1, 5 bases. Trimming took off 5 bases at V and 6 bases at J, with 13 bases between the two ends. Germline lookup yields CDR1 SQVTM and CDR2 ANQGSEA. CDR3 length: 12 amino acids. The CDR3 sequence is CSVRGGRDGYTF. In DNA form, the CDR3 reads TGCAGCGTTCGTGGGGGGAGGGATGGCTACACCTTC.